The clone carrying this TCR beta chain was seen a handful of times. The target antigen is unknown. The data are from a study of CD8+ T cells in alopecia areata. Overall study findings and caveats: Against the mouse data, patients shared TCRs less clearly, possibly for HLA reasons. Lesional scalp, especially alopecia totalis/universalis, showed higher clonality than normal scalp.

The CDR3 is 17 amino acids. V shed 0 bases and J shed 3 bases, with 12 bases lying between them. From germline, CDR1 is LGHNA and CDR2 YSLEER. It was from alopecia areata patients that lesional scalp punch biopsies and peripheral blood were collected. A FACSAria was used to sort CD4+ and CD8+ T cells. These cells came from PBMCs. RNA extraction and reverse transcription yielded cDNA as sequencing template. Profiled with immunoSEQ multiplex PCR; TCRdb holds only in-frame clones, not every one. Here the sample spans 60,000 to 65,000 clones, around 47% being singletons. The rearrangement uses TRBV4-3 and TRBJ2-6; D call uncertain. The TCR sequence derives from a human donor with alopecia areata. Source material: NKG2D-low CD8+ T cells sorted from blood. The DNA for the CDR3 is TGCGCCAGCAGCCAAGAGCCACAGACTGATGGGGCCAACGTCCTGACTTTC. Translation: CASSQEPQTDGANVLTF.